In its sample, the clone carrying this T cell receptor (beta chain) was seen many times. Measured with immunoSEQ multiplex PCR; TCRdb has only the in-frame clones, and not every one. The table records 200,000 to 250,000 clones, 70% to 90% of them present only once. This record belongs to a study of blood T cell repertoires in COVID-19. Whole-study context: Collection of acute and convalescent COVID-19 samples took place in the United States, Italy and Spain.

The V and J ends lost 1 base and 8 bases respectively, with 20 bases between them. Germline CDR1 reads MGHRA; CDR2 reads YSYEKL. CDR3 length: 16 amino acids. Cohort assignment relied on participant-reported clinical history. This clonotype was obtained from a woman in her forties or fifties in a cohort exposed to, infected with or recovered from COVID-19 (not recorded which). Input material: PBMCs or T cells enriched from blood (not recorded which). The chain has TRBV4-1 and TRBJ1-2; the D gene is possibly TRBD1 (5 bases). The CDR3 bases are TGCGCCAGCAGCCAAGCGTCGCAGGGAATTGTAGGGGGCTACACCTTC. The encoded protein is CASSQASQGIVGGYTF.